This TCR beta chain was captured by sequencing in a study of PD-1 blockade in classical Hodgkin lymphoma (TCRdb year 2020). Turning to the overall study: Nivolumab dosing was 3 mg/kg intravenously every 2 weeks, continuing until either disease progression or unacceptable toxicity. To define a peripheral blood immune signature of response to PD-1 blockade in classical Hodgkin lymphoma, the study combined TCR beta sequencing with CyTOF. Broad study findings and their caveats: Only a single clinical trial cohort was studied, and what caused the repertoire differences, possibly disease activity or prior therapy, remained undefined. Newly diagnosed patients were reported to have lower baseline TCR diversity than healthy donors, and relapsed/refractory patients were reported to have lower baseline TCR diversity still. Patients starting nivolumab less than 1 year after ASCT had lower diversity and were excluded from later analyses to avoid confounding by immune reconstitution. By C4D1, a significant rise was seen in CD4+ TCR diversity but not in CD8+ TCR diversity (p=0.0027 vs p=0.16), and the rise was most apparent among complete responders (p=0.02). Among trial patients, those achieving complete response had baseline diversity similar to that of newly diagnosed patients, while diversity was significantly lower in partial responders and progressors.

With respect to this clone: Its cognate antigen has yet to be identified. Within one base of it there is no much larger clone, and no base qualities were kept.

Genomic DNA was extracted with the Qiagen DNeasy kit from unsorted PBMCs and from negatively selected CD4+ and CD8+ fractions. Using primers that anneal to V and J segments, immunoSEQ multiplex PCR amplified the TCR beta CDR3 regions. Amplification bias was minimized using a synthetic immune receptor repertoire, and residual bias was removed computationally after sequencing. In the authors' own workflow: Custom Python scripts were used to quantify repertoire diversity as the Shannon entropy index. Unsorted, CD4+ and CD8+ repertoires were analyzed separately, except for combined analyses in which CD4+ and CD8+ sequences were merged in silico. Clonal expansion was defined as at least a 2-fold frequency increase after treatment relative to C1D1, with a pseudocount of 0.5 for undetected baseline clones. Singleton clones were defined as clones with 0 or 1 copy at C1D1, and non-singleton clones were defined as clones with 2 or more copies. Clones expanded in unsorted samples were assigned a CD4+, CD8+ or unknown annotation through matching of protein sequences in sorted samples from the same patient. Wilcoxon tests were applied to paired samples to test diversity changes from C1D1 to C4D1. TCRdb re-hosts the immuneACCESS table, in-frame sequences only. Its copies lack some clones; in the studies checked, an unresolved V gene accounts for under half of them, and the cause for the rest is not known. Clone size and V and J calls were adopted from that table, with D and trimming inferred from the DNA. Within this sample are about 86,000 clones, with about nine tenths of them counted one time only. Around 20% of the sample goes to the ten largest clones.

Trimming at the junction amounts to 0 bases on V and 2 bases on J, and the germline ends lie 10 bases apart. Reading the germline V gene gives CDR1 SNHLY and CDR2 FYNNEI. Including the terminal cysteine and phenylalanine, the CDR3 comprises 15 residues. Here the CDR3 DNA is all that survives: 45 bases in frame from base 1. Reading the label with the study, this specimen's time point is: cycle 1 day 1 (C1D1), immediately before nivolumab initiation. Relapse after autologous stem cell transplantation had occurred in all trial patients, and cohorts A, B and C were distinguished by prior brentuximab vedotin exposure. A total of approximately 51 patients with relapsed/refractory classical Hodgkin lymphoma made up the trial cohort, and each patient's best overall response was complete response, partial response or progressive disease. Trial patients were treated with single-agent nivolumab in the multi-cohort phase II CheckMate 205 trial. An independent review committee assessed best overall response by applying the 2007 International Working Group response criteria. Trial PBMCs were collected immediately before nivolumab initiation (C1D1) and during therapy at cycle 2 day 1 and cycle 4 day 1. Peripheral blood was collected in 8 mL Vacutainer Cell Preparation Tubes, from which PBMCs were isolated by centrifugation and then cryopreserved.

The sequencing used peripheral blood mononuclear cells (PBMCs), collected at baseline. Rearrangement joined TRBV2 to TRBJ1-2; the D gene is possibly TRBD1, with 5 bases matching. The TCR was taken from a human donor with classical Hodgkin lymphoma. The DNA sequence is given as TGTGCCAGCAGTGAAGCCGGGAGGGGCAACTATGGCTACACCTTC. It is translated as CASSEAGRGNYGYTF.